This TCR beta chain is from a study of shared clonotypes between healthy human individuals. The investigators split CD4+ cells into a CD45RA+ naive subset and a CD45RA-negative memory subset. The table came from immunoSEQ multiplex PCR; TCRdb's copy has only in-frame clones and leaves some out. This sample has some 2.3 million clones, with more than 80% found just once. Germline assignment: CDR1 SGDLS and CDR2 YYNGEE. V was pared by 3 bases and J by 4 bases, with 11 bases between. The CDR3 sequence is 14 residues long. The V gene is TRBV9, the J gene TRBJ1-3; no clear D gene. This clonotype originated in a man younger than 35 in good health. Some clones in this sample may be carry-over from other donors' samples. The material sequenced was naive CD4+ T cells from PBMCs. Subset given: CD45RA+ positively selected. CDR3 region: CASSANAGGNTIYF. The CDR3, as DNA: TGTGCCAGCAGCGCCAACGCGGGGGGAAACACCATATATTTT.